This T cell receptor (beta chain) was documented in a study of shared clonotypes between healthy human individuals. In the sorted-subset replicate PCRs, approximately 200 ng DNA, 29,000 or so T cell genomes, was used. Method: immunoSEQ multiplex PCR; TCRdb's copy keeps in-frame clones and lacks some. The sample carries more than 550,000 clones, roughly 94% recorded once. Positive CCR7 selection of CD45RO-negative cells yielded the naive CD8 cells, and terminally differentiated effector memory CD45RA+ cells were excluded. Germline V CDR1 and CDR2: MNHNS, SASEGT. The CDR3 spans 12 residues. The trim removed 8 bases at V and 6 bases at J, leaving 3 bases unmatched. This clone was recorded once.

This sequence originates from a man under 40 in good health. The J gene is TRBJ1-5, the V gene TRBV6-1, with TRBD1 identical over 8 bases. Sequenced input: naive CD8+ T cells sorted from blood. The CDR3 protein is CASVQGGQPQHF. CDR3 in DNA: TGTGCCAGCGTACAGGGGGGTCAGCCCCAGCATTTT.